The 10 T cell receptor beta chains below all came from one sample that was sequenced in a study of blood T cell repertoires in COVID-19. Data came from immunoSEQ multiplex PCR; TCRdb stores just in-frame clones and leaves some out. The profile shows 100,000 to 130,000 clones, about 89% of them singletons. The specimen was peripheral blood. The receptors originated from a man in his forties with active or convalescent COVID-19.

V usage is TRBV6-1 and J usage is TRBJ1-1; D is undetermined. V lost 2 bases and J 6 bases, leaving 10 bases between the germline ends. Germline CDR1 MNHNS, CDR2 SASEGT. The CDR3 has 13 amino acids. The CDR3 loop is CASSEQEVAEAFF. The DNA for the CDR3 is TGTGCCAGCAGTGAACAAGAGGTCGCTGAAGCTTTCTTT.

The rearrangement uses TRBV9 and TRBJ1-1; TRBD1 matches at 7 bases. This CDR3 is built from 15 residues. Germline V gives CDR1 SGDLS, CDR2 YYNGEE. V trimming: 1 base; J trimming: 4 bases; junction bases outside the gene matches: 7. The CDR3 DNA follows: TGTGCCAGCAGCGTATTTGAGACAGGGCTCACTGAAGCTTTCTTT. Protein sequence: CASSVFETGLTEAFF.

This chain uses TRBV18 with TRBJ2-5; D remains unclear. V shed 1 base and J shed 0 bases, with 9 bases lying between them. The CDR3 covers 15 residues. Germline V gives CDR1 KGHSH, CDR2 LQKENI. The CDR3 nucleotides are TGTGCCAGCTCACCACGTGGCGGATACCAAGAGACCCAGTACTTC. This gives the protein CASSPRGGYQETQYF.

The CDR3 reads CASSLARRETQYF. In nucleotides, the CDR3 is TGTGCCAGCAGCTTAGCGCGGCGGGAGACCCAGTACTTC. J is TRBJ2-5 and V is TRBV7-2; D gene uncertain. Looked up from germline, CDR1 is SGHTA and CDR2 is FQGNSA. The germline V and J ends were trimmed by 0 bases and 5 bases, with 7 bases remaining between them. The CDR3 length is 13 residues.

This chain connects TRBV5-8 to TRBJ2-2, with 8 bases aligning to TRBD2. The germline gives CDR1 SGHTS, CDR2 YDEGEE. V trimming: 4 bases; J trimming: 0 bases; junction bases outside the gene matches: 8. The CDR3 spans 17 residues. CDR3 sequence (DNA): TGTGCCAGCAGCCCCTTTAGCGGGGCGGCGAACACCGGGGAGCTGTTTTTT. It yields the protein CASSPFSGAANTGELFF.

The chain carries TRBV7-2 and TRBJ2-1, with D possibly being TRBD1 (5 bases). V was shortened by 7 bases and J by 10 bases, with 17 bases between the two germline ends. The CDR3 consists of 13 residues. CDR1 and CDR2 (germline): SGHTA, FQGNSA. CDR3 residues: CASTIFGTGEQFF. The CDR3 DNA reads TGTGCCAGCACCATATTTGGTACAGGAGAGCAGTTCTTC.

The V call is TRBV5-6, the J call TRBJ1-2, with D maybe TRBD1 (5 bases). Germline loops: CDR1 SGHDT, CDR2 YYEEEE. Trimming pared 0 bases from V and 0 bases from J, leaving 6 bases between. The CDR3 runs 14 residues. CDR3 bases: TGTGCCAGCAGCTTGGGGACATCTAACTATGGCTACACCTTC. Translated: CASSLGTSNYGYTF.

CDR3 coding DNA: TGTGCCAGCAGTTACGGGGGGTACACTGAAGCTTTCTTT. Translation gives CASSYGGYTEAFF. This chain joins TRBV6-5 and TRBJ1-1, with D tentatively TRBD1 (5 bases). The CDR3 is made up of 13 amino acids. Per the germline V gene, CDR1 is MNHEY and CDR2 is SVGAGI. The V and J ends lost 2 bases and 3 bases respectively, with 7 bases between them.

The V call is TRBV12-3 or TRBV12-4, the J call TRBJ2-6; D unresolved. The V end lost 8 bases, the J end lost 2 bases, and 4 bases lay between the germline ends. There are 12 residues in the CDR3. The CDR3 loop is CASSPGANVLTF. DNA of the CDR3: TGTGCCAGCTCTCCTGGGGCCAACGTCCTGACTTTC.

This chain connects TRBV29-1 to TRBJ2-7, with 10 bases identical to TRBD1. Germline CDR1 and CDR2: SQVTM and ANQGSEA. J lost 2 bases, V lost 6 bases, and 4 bases had no gene match. The CDR3 covers 13 residues. The DNA of the CDR3 is TGCAGCGTGTCGGGACAGGGGCCCTACGAGCAGTACTTC. It specifies CSVSGQGPYEQYF.